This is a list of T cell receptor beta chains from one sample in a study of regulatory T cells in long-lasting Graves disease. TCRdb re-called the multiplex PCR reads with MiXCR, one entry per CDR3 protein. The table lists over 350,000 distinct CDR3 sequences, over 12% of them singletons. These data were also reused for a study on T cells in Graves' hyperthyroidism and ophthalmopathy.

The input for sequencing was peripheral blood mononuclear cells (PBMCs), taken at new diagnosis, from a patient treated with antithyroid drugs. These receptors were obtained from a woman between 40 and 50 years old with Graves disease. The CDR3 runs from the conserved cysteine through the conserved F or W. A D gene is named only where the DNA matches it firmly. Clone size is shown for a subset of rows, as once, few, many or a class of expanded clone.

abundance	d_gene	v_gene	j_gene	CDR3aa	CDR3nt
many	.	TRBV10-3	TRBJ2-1	CAISEGGVFSYNEQFF	TGTGCCATCAGTGAAGGTGGGGTTTTTTCCTACAATGAGCAGTTCTTC
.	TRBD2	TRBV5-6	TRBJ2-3	CASTSGRDTQYF	TGTGCCAGCACTAGCGGGAGAGATACGCAGTATTTT
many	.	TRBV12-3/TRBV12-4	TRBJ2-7	CASSLGGGRFDEQYF	TGTGCCAGCAGCTTGGGAGGGGGTAGGTTCGACGAGCAGTACTTC
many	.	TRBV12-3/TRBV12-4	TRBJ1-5	CASSFGDSNQPQHF	TGTGCCAGCAGCTTCGGGGATAGCAATCAGCCCCAGCATTTT
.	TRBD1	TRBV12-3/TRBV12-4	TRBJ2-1	CASSMTGAHDEQFF	TGTGCCAGCAGTATGACAGGGGCGCACGATGAGCAGTTCTTC
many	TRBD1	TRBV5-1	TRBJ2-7	CASSTGGLNEQYF	TGCGCCAGCAGCACAGGGGGCTTAAACGAGCAGTACTTC
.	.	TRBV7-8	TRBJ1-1	CASSSPWEGLKNTEAFF	TGTGCCAGCAGCTCCCCATGGGAGGGGTTGAAGAACACTGAAGCTTTCTTT
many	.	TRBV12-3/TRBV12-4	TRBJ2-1	CASSPSRQTNNEQFF	TGTGCCAGCAGTCCTAGCCGTCAAACCAACAATGAGCAGTTCTTC
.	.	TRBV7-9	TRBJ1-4	CASSLGPGFSAAELFF	TGTGCCAGCAGCTTAGGTCCCGGGTTCTCGGCGGCCGAACTGTTTTTT
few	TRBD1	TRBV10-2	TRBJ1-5	CASSEGDRVNQPQHF	TGCGCCAGCAGTGAAGGGGACAGGGTAAATCAGCCCCAGCATTTT
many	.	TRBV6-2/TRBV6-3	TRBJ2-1	CASGVGLPSAEQFF	TGTGCCAGCGGTGTGGGACTGCCGTCGGCCGAGCAGTTCTTC
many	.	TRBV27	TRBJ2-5	CASSLVGRITSETQYF	TGTGCCAGCAGTTTAGTCGGCAGGATCACCTCGGAGACCCAGTACTTC
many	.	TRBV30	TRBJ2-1	CAWSGGSSYNEQFF	TGTGCCTGGAGTGGAGGGAGCTCCTACAATGAGCAGTTCTTC
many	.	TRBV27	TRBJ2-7	CASSLLYRSSYEQYF	TGTGCCAGCAGTTTACTCTATAGGAGCTCCTACGAGCAGTACTTC
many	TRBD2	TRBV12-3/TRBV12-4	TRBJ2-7	CASSPPGGGREQYF	TGTGCCAGCAGTCCCCCGGGGGGAGGGAGGGAGCAGTACTTC
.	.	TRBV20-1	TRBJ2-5	CSAGRAVYFARSRETQYF	TGCAGTGCTGGCCGCGCGGTATATTTCGCCCGAAGCCGAGAGACCCAGTACTTC
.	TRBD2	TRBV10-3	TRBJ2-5	CAISELWEGQETQYF	TGTGCCATCAGTGAGTTGTGGGAGGGCCAAGAGACCCAGTACTTC
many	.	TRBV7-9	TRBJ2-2	CASSADSGQLFF	TGTGCCAGCAGCGCGGACAGCGGCCAGCTGTTTTTT
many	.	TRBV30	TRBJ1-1	CAWSVSGKVAFF	TGTGCCTGGAGTGTATCAGGGAAGGTAGCTTTCTTT
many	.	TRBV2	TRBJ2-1	CASSSISSYNEQFF	TGTGCCAGCAGCTCTATAAGCTCCTACAATGAGCAGTTCTTC
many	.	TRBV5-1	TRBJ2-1	CASSLMGGYNEQFF	TGCGCCAGCAGCTTGATGGGGGGTTACAATGAGCAGTTCTTC
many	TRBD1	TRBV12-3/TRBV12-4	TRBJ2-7	CASSLASGQGADEQYF	TGTGCCAGCAGTTTAGCGTCAGGACAGGGGGCTGACGAGCAGTACTTC
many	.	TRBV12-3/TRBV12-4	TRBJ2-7	CASSPNSFEQYF	TGTGCCAGCAGCCCAAACTCGTTCGAGCAGTACTTC
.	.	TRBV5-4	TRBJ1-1	CASSALRPVKAFF	TGTGCCAGCAGCGCCCTGCGTCCAGTTAAAGCTTTCTTT
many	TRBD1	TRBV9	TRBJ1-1	CASSLQQGGTEAFF	TGTGCCAGCAGCTTACAACAGGGGGGCACTGAAGCTTTCTTT
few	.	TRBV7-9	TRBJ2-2	CASSSRLSGELFF	TGTGCCAGCAGCTCCCGGTTATCCGGGGAGCTGTTTTTT
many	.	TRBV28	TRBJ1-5	CASSLPWGARQKHF	TGTGCCAGCAGTCTCCCGTGGGGCGCCCGGCAAAAGCATTTT
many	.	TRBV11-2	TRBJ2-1	CASSLVGWRGFNEQFF	TGTGCCAGCAGCTTAGTCGGTTGGAGGGGATTCAATGAGCAGTTCTTC
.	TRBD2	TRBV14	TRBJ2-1	CASSRRSGRLTHEQFF	TGTGCCAGCAGCCGACGGAGCGGGAGGCTTACCCATGAGCAGTTCTTC
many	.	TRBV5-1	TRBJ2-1	CASSPRGQNSYNEQFF	TGCGCCAGCAGCCCGCGGGGACAGAACTCCTACAATGAGCAGTTCTTC
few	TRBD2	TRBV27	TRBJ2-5	CASSPGGWEVVGETQYF	TGTGCCAGCAGTCCCGGGGGGTGGGAGGTTGTTGGGGAGACCCAGTACTTC